The T cell receptor (beta chain) described here comes from a study of blood T cells in healthy people across ages. Isolating PBMCs gave at least 6.5 million of these cells per sample. Total RNA extraction produced at least 5 micrograms (per sample) for the study. Trimming stripped 4 bases from V and 5 bases from J, with 18 bases between. The CDR3 is made up of 16 amino acids. CDR1 and CDR2 (germline): SNHLY, FYNNEI. The second PCR ran about 6 to 11 cycles with a sample-barcoded 5' primer and J-beta primers. The template-switch adaptor was a 5' adaptor with 12 random nucleotides. It tagged each cDNA molecule. MiXCR was run by TCRdb on the 5' RACE reads, yielding one entry per CDR3 protein. The sample has over 500,000 distinct CDR3 sequences; under 65% are singletons. This clonotype was counted ten times or more.

Material for sequencing was blood. V and J are TRBV2 and TRBJ2-1; weak D call: TRBD2 (7 bases). The receptor was isolated from a woman of 80 years or more in good health. The CDR3 DNA follows: TGTGCCAGCAGTGGTAACTTTGGGGGGGCCGACAATGAGCAGTTCTTC. This encodes CASSGNFGGADNEQFF.